This TCR beta chain was identified during a study of blood T cell repertoires in COVID-19. Overall study context: From the United States, Italy and Spain came samples of acute and convalescent COVID-19. Nucleic acid was either cDNA or gDNA, and it came from T cells, B-cell-depleted T cells, or PBMCs.

Study processing details: Estimates of nucleated cell counts were drawn from the amplification of reference gene primers. Assay: immunoSEQ multiplex PCR; the TCRdb copy retains only in-frame clones and omits some. That table supplies the V and J calls and clone size; D and trimming were determined from the DNA. The table lists tens of thousands of clones, around 85% of them singletons. This TCR was sampled from a man in his forties with acute or convalescent COVID-19. Sequencing was performed on peripheral blood.

The CDR3 region has the DNA TGTGCCAGCAGTTCGGGACAGGGGTCGACACCCCTCCACTTT. Translation: CASSSGQGSTPLHF. V gene TRBV6-5 combines with J gene TRBJ1-6; 10 bases are a match to TRBD1. The CDR3 is made up of 14 amino acids. Germline assignment: CDR1 MNHEY and CDR2 SVGAGI. V trimming: 4 bases; J trimming: 11 bases; junction bases outside the gene matches: 5.